Included here is one TCR beta chain sequence, with context. The data originate from a study of blood T cell repertoires in COVID-19. Clones were sequenced by immunoSEQ multiplex PCR, and TCRdb holds only the in-frame ones, with some missing. The sample has approximately 280,000 clones; 70% to 90% are singletons. The specimen was PBMCs or T cells enriched from blood (not recorded which). The source of this sequence is a woman between 35 and 50 years old who had recovered from COVID-19.

The DNA of the CDR3 is TGTGCCAGCAGTTACTCTCACGGCTCTGGGGCCAACGTCCTGACTTTC. Protein sequence: CASSYSHGSGANVLTF. The chain uses TRBV6-5 and TRBJ2-6; D is unclear. CDR3 length: 16 amino acids. CDR1 is MNHEY and CDR2 is SVGAGI in the germline V gene. Trimming removed 0 bases at V and 0 bases at J, with 6 bases between.